Described below is a single TCR beta chain sequence and its context. Its antigen is currently unknown. The repertoire was sequenced with immunoSEQ multiplex PCR; TCRdb's copy has only in-frame clones and lacks some. The table includes 2 million to 2.5 million clones, around 95% detected once. The sample belongs to a study of shared clonotypes between healthy human individuals. As for the study in general: There were three CD4 naive, three CD4 memory, two CD8 naive and one CD8 memory plates per donor.

The V end was cut by 4 bases, the J end by 4 bases, with 10 bases between. Germline assignment: CDR1 SGHAT and CDR2 FQNNGV. The CDR3 runs 14 residues. Study findings and constraints: Shared clonotypes across all four donors exceeded non-shared ones in generation probability. Approximately 5.1% was the fraction of naive CD4 clonotypes found shared across a handful of donors.

The specimen was naive CD4+ T cells sorted from blood. The subset is: CD45RA+ positively selected. The sequence derives from a man aged 18 to 29 in good health. The V gene is TRBV11-2, the J gene TRBJ2-2, with D hard to call. CDR3 amino acids: CASSSRVATGELFF. The CDR3 region has the DNA TGTGCCAGCAGCTCACGGGTCGCCACCGGGGAGCTGTTTTTT.